This T cell receptor (beta chain) was sequenced during a study of Graves' ophthalmopathy and Graves' hyperthyroidism. Patients were left out if they had other autoimmune diseases, uncontrolled infections, pregnancy or lactation. An approximately 10 ml volume of fresh peripheral blood provided the PBMCs. Study results and caveats: Also, most clonotypes expanded in the thyroid above 0.001 frequency appeared in blood.

RNA transcripts served as template for amplifying TCR beta CDR3 sequences. First-round RT-PCR relied on HTBI primers, and a second-round multiplex PCR came next. TCRdb processed the multiplex PCR reads anew with MiXCR; each CDR3 protein has one entry. The sample records 220,000 or so distinct CDR3 sequences, about 22% being singletons. Note on this clonotype: What it binds is unknown.

The germline CDR1 and CDR2 sequences are MNHNS and SASEGT. V lost 5 bases to trimming and J lost 0 bases, with 11 bases between them. The CDR3 loop spans 15 amino acids. The chain links TRBV6-1 to TRBJ1-3, with D tentatively TRBD1 (5 bases). This TCR was sampled from a woman between 50 and 59 years old with Graves' ophthalmopathy. Sequenced material: peripheral blood. The CDR3 DNA is TGTGCCAGCAGTCCAGGACACAGCTCTGGAAACACCATATATTTT. Amino acid sequence: CASSPGHSSGNTIYF.